Following are 27 T cell receptor beta chains from one sample sequenced in a study of cytomegalovirus exposure and HLA in healthy donors (dated by TCRdb to the late 2010s). Libraries were prepared through the immunoSEQ multiplex PCR assay. As stored in TCRdb, this immuneACCESS dataset retains in-frame rearrangements with V and J assigned. A fraction of the clones does not appear; measured against another copy, unresolved V genes explain less than half of the discrepancy, and the remainder lacks a known reason. Present in this sample are about 160,000 clones, roughly 80% of which were seen just once. The top ten hold about 2% of the sample. Sequencing was performed on PBMCs. The source is a man aged 25-45 years in good health and CMV-seropositive.

This chain joins TRBV7-3 and TRBJ1-1; D gene uncertain. CDR3 length: 15 amino acids. Germline V CDR1 and CDR2: SGHTA, FQGTGA. With 2 bases removed from V and 10 bases from J, the gap between germline ends came to 20 bases. The CDR3 here is CASSLGSGSGRLAFF. The DNA of the CDR3 is TGTGCCAGCAGCTTAGGTTCGGGGTCGGGGAGGTTAGCTTTCTTT.

V and J are TRBV21-1 and TRBJ2-3; the D call in the table, TRBD1, was not verified against the DNA. TRBV21-1 is listed as a pseudogene. The CDR3 is 16 residues long. CDR3 in amino acids: CASSKATGRPADTQYF. DNA for the CDR3: TGTGCCAGCAGCAAAGCGACAGGGAGGCCGGCAGATACGCAGTATTTT.

The chain couples TRBV7-2 to TRBJ2-5; D is unclear. The germline V and J ends were trimmed by 4 bases and 4 bases, with 7 bases remaining between them. CDR3 length: 12 residues. Germline V gives CDR1 SGHTA, CDR2 FQGNSA. CDR3 sequence: CASSSYGETQYF. The CDR3 bases are TGTGCCAGCAGCTCATACGGAGAGACCCAGTACTTC.

V is TRBV21-1 and J is TRBJ1-4. TRBV21-1 corresponds to a pseudogene. The length of the CDR3 is 20 residues. The DNA for the CDR3 is TGTGCCAGCAGCAAAGAGCGGGGTACGGAGGATAGAACAACTAATGAAAAACTGTTTTTT. Encoded protein: CASSKERGTEDRTTNEKLFF.

The chain has TRBV13 and TRBJ2-5, with 9 nucleotides matching TRBD2. Losses at the gene ends were 5 bases for V and 2 bases for J; bases not matched to a gene: 9. The germline V gene has CDR1 PRHDT and CDR2 FYEKMQ (reference sequence). The CDR3 contains 16 residues. The CDR3 coding sequence is TGTGCCAGCAGCCCCCCAGATAGCGGGGGACAAGAGACCCAGTACTTC. Its translation: CASSPPDSGGQETQYF.

This chain links TRBV19 with TRBJ1-5; 7 bases align to TRBD1. V shed 7 bases and J 5 bases; nucleotides not matched to a gene: 11. Germline V gene lookup returns CDR1 LNHDA and CDR2 SQIVND (reference sequence). This CDR3 contains 15 residues. The CDR3 DNA sequence: TGTGCCAGTACCTTTGGACAGGCGCCCTATCAGCCCCAGCATTTT. Encoded protein: CASTFGQAPYQPQHF.

J is TRBJ2-3 and V is TRBV11-2; 14 bases agree with TRBD2. V shed 6 bases and J 3 bases; nucleotides not matched to a gene: 11. CDR3 length: 18 amino acids. From germline, CDR1 is SGHAT and CDR2 FQNNGV. The DNA for the CDR3 is TGTGCCAGCAGTTCCGGGACTAGCGGGGGTAGGCGGACAGATACGCAGTATTTT. This gives the protein CASSSGTSGGRRTDTQYF.

The chain employs TRBV5-6 and TRBJ1-2, with D perhaps TRBD1 (5 bases). The V and J ends lost 6 bases and 4 bases respectively, with 13 bases between them. Germline V CDR1 and CDR2: SGHDT, YYEEEE. The CDR3 spans 13 residues. The CDR3 spells CASNRRQSYGYTF. The CDR3 bases are TGTGCCAGCAACAGACGACAGAGCTATGGCTACACCTTC. The variable domain in full, completed from reference TRBV5-6 and TRBJ1-2, reads DAGVTQSPTHLIKTRGQQVTLRCSPKSGHDTVSWYQQALGQGPQFIFQYYEEEERQRGNFPDRFSGHQFPNYSSELNVNALLLGDSALYLCASNRRQSYGYTFGSGTRLTVV.

V usage is TRBV6-5 and J usage is TRBJ2-2; TRBD2 might be the D (5 bases). V was trimmed by 0 bases and J by 6 bases, leaving 11 bases between them. CDR3 length: 15 amino acids. Germline V lookup: CDR1 MNHEY, CDR2 SVGAGI. CDR3 nucleotide sequence: TGTGCCAGCAGTTACTCGAGTGAGGGCTCCGGGGAGCTGTTTTTT. It is translated as CASSYSSEGSGELFF.

This clone was found many times. The chain employs TRBV2 and TRBJ2-1; D is undetermined. The CDR3 runs to 14 residues. Germline CDR1 and CDR2: SNHLY and FYNNEI. V dropped 7 bases and J dropped 0 bases, with 10 bases sitting between them. CDR3 nucleotide sequence: TGTGCCAGCAAACTTGCGAGCTCCTACAATGAGCAGTTCTTC. It codes for CASKLASSYNEQFF.

This clone was found once. The gene calls are TRBV6-1 and TRBJ1-2; D is perhaps TRBD1 (5 bases). This CDR3 has 12 amino acids. The V and J ends lost 6 bases and 3 bases respectively, with 8 bases between them. CDR1 MNHNS and CDR2 SASEGT come from the germline V gene. The CDR3 sequence: CASRGGYYGYTF. CDR3 coding DNA: TGTGCCAGCAGGGGGGGGTACTATGGCTACACCTTC.

V usage is TRBV7-2 and J usage is TRBJ1-2; TRBD1 aligns across 10 bases. V lost 5 bases, J lost 8 bases, and 5 bases stayed unmatched. Per germline, CDR1 SGHTA and CDR2 FQGNSA. The CDR3 loop spans 13 amino acids. CDR3 protein: CASSPGTGEGYTF. Written as DNA, the CDR3 is TGTGCCAGCAGCCCCGGGACAGGGGAGGGCTACACCTTC.

The chain carries TRBV7-8 and TRBJ2-5, with 9 bases lining up with TRBD1. Germline CDR1 and CDR2: SGHVS and FQNEAQ. The junction had 10 bases not matched to a gene; V was cut back by 4 bases and J by 4 bases. The CDR3 is made up of 16 amino acids. CDR3 nucleotide sequence: TGTGCCAGCAGCTCCGGGACAGGGATAGTGAGAGAGACCCAGTACTTC. Translation gives CASSSGTGIVRETQYF.

The rearrangement uses TRBV6-1 and TRBJ1-2, with 8 nucleotides matching TRBD1. This CDR3 is 15 amino acids long. The germline V gene has CDR1 MNHNS and CDR2 SASEGT. V was pared by 4 bases and J by 8 bases, with 12 bases of the junction left unmatched. The chain's CDR3 is CASSVFLQGAEGYTF. CDR3 DNA: TGTGCCAGCAGTGTCTTCCTCCAGGGGGCTGAGGGCTACACCTTC.

The chain joins TRBV7-2 to TRBJ2-6; 11 bases are a match to TRBD1. This CDR3 comprises 17 residues. With 5 bases clipped from V and 2 bases from J, the junction kept 5 bases outside the gene matches. CDR1 is SGHTA and CDR2 is FQGNSA in the germline V gene. CDR3 region: CASSQWDRGAGANVLTF. CDR3 coding DNA: TGTGCCAGCAGCCAGTGGGACAGGGGGGCTGGGGCCAACGTCCTGACTTTC.

This clone was counted between two and nine times. The chain joins TRBV9 to TRBJ2-7; TRBD1 matches 10 bases. The V and J ends lost 1 base and 6 bases, in that order; junction bases with no gene match: 13. The CDR3 covers 17 residues. Germline CDR1 SGDLS, CDR2 YYNGEE. Here the CDR3 reads CASSVSRDRGSGGEQYF. The CDR3 DNA is TGTGCCAGCAGCGTATCGAGGGACAGGGGATCTGGTGGCGAGCAGTACTTC.

V usage is TRBV11-2 and J usage is TRBJ1-5; possible D gene TRBD1, 5 bases. The CDR3 totals 18 residues. Germline V gives CDR1 SGHAT, CDR2 FQNNGV. V dropped 5 bases and J dropped 0 bases, with 20 bases sitting between them. The CDR3 protein is CASSPGPAGTYSNQPQHF. CDR3 nucleotide sequence: TGTGCCAGCAGCCCGGGGCCGGCGGGGACCTATAGCAATCAGCCCCAGCATTTT.

Here the CDR3 DNA reads TGTGCCAGCAGTTATGCAGGGGGGTATGGCTACACCTTC. Translating it yields CASSYAGGYGYTF. J is TRBJ1-2 and V is TRBV6-5; 7 bases are a match to TRBD1. Germline CDR1 MNHEY, CDR2 SVGAGI. Unmatched junction bases numbered 3, after V lost 3 bases and J lost 5 bases. This CDR3 has 13 amino acids.

The CDR3 DNA follows: TGTGCCATCAGTGAGTATGGGACATTCCAGCATTTT. It encodes CAISEYGTFQHF. This chain connects TRBV10-3 to TRBJ1-5; a possible D gene is TRBD1 (6 bases). The CDR3 runs 12 residues. CDR1 is ENHRY, CDR2 SYGVKD, per germline. V was trimmed by 1 base and J by 12 bases, leaving 10 bases between them.

The chain couples TRBV7-8 to TRBJ1-5, with D unresolved. Trimming shortened V by 6 bases and J by 2 bases, and 11 bases separated the two germline ends. Germline CDR1 and CDR2: SGHVS and FQNEAQ. This CDR3 comprises 14 residues. The CDR3 DNA is TGTGCCAGCAGACCCTCCGGGGGCAATCAGCCCCAGCATTTT. As protein: CASRPSGGNQPQHF.

The rearrangement uses TRBV5-6 and TRBJ2-7, with TRBD1 as a possible D gene (6 bases). Germline CDR1 and CDR2: SGHDT and YYEEEE. The V and J ends lost 5 bases and 2 bases respectively, with 14 bases between them. The CDR3 extends over 14 amino acids. CDR3 loop: CASSLSGVPYEQYF. The DNA for the CDR3 is TGTGCCAGCAGTCTCTCAGGGGTTCCCTACGAGCAGTACTTC.

CDR3 loop: CATNREPYSPLHF. The CDR3 DNA is TGTGCCACCAACCGGGAACCCTATTCACCCCTCCACTTT. This chain joins TRBV15 and TRBJ1-6, with unresolved D. This CDR3 has 13 residues. V shed 7 bases and J shed 8 bases, with 12 bases lying between them. From germline, CDR1 is LNHNV and CDR2 YYDKDF (reference sequence). Drawing the rest from reference TRBV15 and TRBJ1-6, the complete variable domain is DAMVIQNPRYQVTQFGKPVTLSCSQTLNHNVMYWYQQKSSQAPKLLFHYYDKDFNNEADTPDNFQSRRPNTSFCFLDIRSPGLGDTAMYLCATNREPYSPLHFGNGTRLTVT.

The chain couples TRBV27 to TRBJ2-2; possible D gene TRBD2, 6 bases. Germline V lookup: CDR1 MNHEY, CDR2 SMNVEV (reference sequence). CDR3 length: 16 residues. With 4 bases removed from V and 6 bases from J, the gap between germline ends came to 18 bases. The CDR3: CASSWGLGGVPGELFF. CDR3 nucleotides: TGTGCCAGCAGTTGGGGCCTCGGAGGGGTCCCCGGGGAGCTGTTTTTT.

The chain carries TRBV2 and TRBJ1-2; D is unclear. The CDR3 extends over 13 amino acids. CDR1 is SNHLY, CDR2 FYNNEI, per germline. V was shortened by 7 bases and J by 8 bases, with 17 bases between the two germline ends. CDR3 nucleotides: TGTGCCAGCATATGGTACTTTGCTGAAGGCTACACCTTC. It translates to CASIWYFAEGYTF.

This clone appeared a single time. The same CDR3 can be traced to other DNA sequences in this sample. This sequence joins TRBV18 and TRBJ2-5; D uncertain. From germline, CDR1 is KGHSH and CDR2 LQKENI. With 0 bases removed from V and 1 base from J, the gap between germline ends came to 3 bases. The CDR3 loop spans 13 amino acids. CDR3 bases: TGTGCCAGCTCACCACCCAGCCAAGAGACCCAGTACTTC. Its protein product is CASSPPSQETQYF.

The chain couples TRBV11-3 to TRBJ1-1, with 8 positions matching TRBD1. This CDR3 spans 12 amino acids. Germline CDR1 is SGHNT and CDR2 is YENEEA. V was clipped by 8 bases and J by 8 bases; unmatched bases: 7. CDR3 protein: CASGGPGGEAFF. The DNA of the CDR3 is TGTGCCAGCGGAGGACCAGGGGGCGAAGCTTTCTTT.

The chain carries TRBV18 and TRBJ1-2; D possibly corresponds to TRBD1 (5 bases). The length of the CDR3 is 13 residues. V was clipped by 5 bases and J by 4 bases, with 11 bases between them. CDR1 is KGHSH and CDR2 is LQKENI in the germline V gene. The CDR3 sequence is CASSATETYGYTF. The CDR3 DNA sequence: TGTGCCAGCTCAGCGACAGAAACCTATGGCTACACCTTC.